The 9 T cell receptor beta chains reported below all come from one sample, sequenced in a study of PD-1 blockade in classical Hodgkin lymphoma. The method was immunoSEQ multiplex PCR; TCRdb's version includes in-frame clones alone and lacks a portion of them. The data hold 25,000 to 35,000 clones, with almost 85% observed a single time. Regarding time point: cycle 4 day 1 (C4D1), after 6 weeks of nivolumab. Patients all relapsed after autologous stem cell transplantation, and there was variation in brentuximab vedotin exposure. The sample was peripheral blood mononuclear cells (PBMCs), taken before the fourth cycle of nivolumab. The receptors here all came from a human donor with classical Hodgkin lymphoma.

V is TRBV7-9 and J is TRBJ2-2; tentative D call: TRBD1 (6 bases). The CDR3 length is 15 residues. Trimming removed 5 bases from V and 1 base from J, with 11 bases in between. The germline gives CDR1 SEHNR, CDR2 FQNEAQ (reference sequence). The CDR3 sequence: CASSAGTQNTGELFF. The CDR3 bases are TGTGCCAGCAGCGCCGGGACACAGAACACCGGGGAGCTGTTTTTT.

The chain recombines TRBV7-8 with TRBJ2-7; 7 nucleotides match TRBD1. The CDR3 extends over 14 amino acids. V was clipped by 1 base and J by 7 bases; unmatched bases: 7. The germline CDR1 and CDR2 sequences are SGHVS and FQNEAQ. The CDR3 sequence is CASSLDNGQVEQYF. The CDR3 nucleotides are TGTGCCAGCAGCTTAGACAATGGACAGGTTGAGCAGTACTTC.

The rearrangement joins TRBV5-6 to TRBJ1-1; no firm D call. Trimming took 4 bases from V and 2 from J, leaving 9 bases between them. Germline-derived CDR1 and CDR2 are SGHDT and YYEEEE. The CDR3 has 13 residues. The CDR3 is CASSPAHNTEAFF. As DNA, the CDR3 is TGTGCCAGCAGCCCCGCACATAACACTGAAGCTTTCTTT.

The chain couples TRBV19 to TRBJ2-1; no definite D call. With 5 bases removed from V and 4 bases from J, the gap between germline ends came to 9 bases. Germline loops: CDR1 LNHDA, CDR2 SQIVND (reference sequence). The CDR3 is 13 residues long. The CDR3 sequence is CASSARLYNEQFF. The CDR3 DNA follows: TGTGCCAGTAGTGCAAGGCTGTACAATGAGCAGTTCTTC. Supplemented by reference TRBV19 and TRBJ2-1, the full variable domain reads DGGITQSPKYLFRKEGQNVTLSCEQNLNHDAMYWYRQDPGQGLRLIYYSQIVNDFQKGDIAEGYSVSREKKESFPLTVTSAQKNPTAFYLCASSARLYNEQFFGPGTRLTVL.

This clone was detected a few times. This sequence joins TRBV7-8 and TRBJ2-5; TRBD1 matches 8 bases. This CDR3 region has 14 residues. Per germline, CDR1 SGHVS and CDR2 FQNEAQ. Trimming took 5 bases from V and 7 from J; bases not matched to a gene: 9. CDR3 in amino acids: CASSQGTGSSTQYF. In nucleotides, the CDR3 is TGTGCCAGCAGCCAAGGGACAGGTTCTTCGACCCAGTACTTC. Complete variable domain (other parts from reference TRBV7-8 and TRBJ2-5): GAGVSQSPRYKVAKRGQDVALRCDPISGHVSLFWYQQALGQGPEFLTYFQNEAQLDKSGLPSDRFFAERPEGSVSTLKIQRTQQEDSAVYLCASSQGTGSSTQYFGPGTRLLVL.

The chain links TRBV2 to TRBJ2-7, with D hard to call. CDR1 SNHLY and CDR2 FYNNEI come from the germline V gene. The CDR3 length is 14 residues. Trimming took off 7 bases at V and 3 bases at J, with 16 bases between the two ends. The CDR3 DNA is TGTGCCAGCAAAGGGTCCACCACCCTCTACGAGCAGTACTTC. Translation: CASKGSTTLYEQYF.

The CDR3 DNA sequence: TGTGCCAGCAGCTTGACTAGCGTTGCAGATACGCAGTATTTT. It encodes CASSLTSVADTQYF. The chain combines TRBV11-2 with TRBJ2-3; 8 bases are shared with TRBD2. The CDR3 consists of 14 residues. The germline gives CDR1 SGHAT, CDR2 FQNNGV. J lost 4 bases, V lost 3 bases, and 3 bases had no gene match.

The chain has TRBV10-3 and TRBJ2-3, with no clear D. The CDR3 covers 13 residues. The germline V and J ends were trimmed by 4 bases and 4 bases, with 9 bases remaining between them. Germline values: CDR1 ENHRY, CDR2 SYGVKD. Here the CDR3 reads CAISAPRADTQYF. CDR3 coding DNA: TGTGCCATCAGTGCCCCAAGAGCAGATACGCAGTATTTT.

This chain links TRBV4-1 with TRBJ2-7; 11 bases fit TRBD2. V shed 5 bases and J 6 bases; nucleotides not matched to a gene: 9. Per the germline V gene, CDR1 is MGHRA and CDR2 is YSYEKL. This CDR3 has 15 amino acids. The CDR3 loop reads CASSERLAGRGEQYF. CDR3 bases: TGCGCCAGCAGCGAAAGACTAGCGGGGAGGGGCGAGCAGTACTTC.